The 5 T cell receptor beta chains listed next were all sequenced from one sample in a study of blood T cell repertoires in COVID-19. The data were produced by immunoSEQ multiplex PCR, yet TCRdb's version contains in-frame clones alone and is incomplete. The table has some 200,000 clones, about 86% seen once; the top ten hold approximately 3%. Sequences were obtained from PBMCs or T cells enriched from blood (not recorded which). The receptor set was obtained from a woman aged 50 to 65 in a cohort exposed to, infected with or recovered from COVID-19 (not recorded which).

J is TRBJ2-6 and V is TRBV5-4; 9 bases agree with TRBD1. The germline V gene encodes CDR1 SGHNT and CDR2 YYREEE (reference sequence). V dropped 5 bases and J dropped 1; count of bases not matched to a gene: 7. The CDR3 is 17 residues long. The CDR3 region is CASRIPTGGSGANVLTF. The CDR3, as DNA: TGTGCCAGCAGAATCCCGACAGGGGGATCTGGGGCCAACGTCCTGACTTTC. The whole variable domain, remainder taken from reference TRBV5-4 and TRBJ2-6, is ETGVTQSPTHLIKTRGQQVTLRCSSQSGHNTVSWYQQALGQGPQFIFQYYREEENGRGNFPPRFSGLQFPNYSSELNVNALELDDSALYLCASRIPTGGSGANVLTFGAGSRLTVL.

The chain joins TRBV14 to TRBJ1-2, with a tentative D call TRBD1 (6 bases). V was shortened by 4 bases and J by 8 bases, with 17 bases between the two germline ends. Germline assignment: CDR1 SGHDN and CDR2 FVKESK. The CDR3 length is 14 residues. CDR3 in amino acids: CASSPKVSGEGYTF. The DNA for the CDR3 is TGTGCCAGCAGCCCAAAAGTTTCAGGGGAAGGCTACACCTTC. Based on the CDR3 plus reference TRBV14 and TRBJ1-2, the full variable domain is EAGVTQFPSHSVIEKGQTVTLRCDPISGHDNLYWYRRVMGKEIKFLLHFVKESKQDESGMPNNRFLAERTGGTYSTLKVQPAELEDSGVYFCASSPKVSGEGYTFGSGTRLTVV.

V is TRBV7-2 and J is TRBJ2-2; D gene uncertain. There are 14 residues in the CDR3. Trimming took off 5 bases at V and 7 bases at J, with 14 bases between the two ends. Germline-derived CDR1 and CDR2 are SGHTA and FQGNSA. This CDR3 reads CASSPQSSSGELFF. The CDR3 region has the DNA TGTGCCAGCAGCCCCCAATCGTCGAGCGGGGAGCTGTTTTTT.

V gene TRBV7-2 combines with J gene TRBJ2-2; TRBD2 agrees at 10 bases. V shed 3 bases, J shed 1 base, and the junction held 2 bases outside the gene matches. CDR3 length equals 16 residues. Germline loops: CDR1 SGHTA, CDR2 FQGNSA. CDR3 in amino acids: CASSFSGGWNTGELFF. CDR3 coding DNA: TGTGCCAGCAGCTTTAGCGGGGGGTGGAACACCGGGGAGCTGTTTTTT. Complete variable domain (other parts from reference TRBV7-2 and TRBJ2-2): GAGVSQSPSNKVTEKGKDVELRCDPISGHTALYWYRQSLGQGLEFLIYFQGNSAPDKSGLPSDRFSAERTGGSVSTLTIQRTQQEDSAVYLCASSFSGGWNTGELFFGEGSRLTVL.

The J gene is TRBJ2-1, the V gene TRBV19; 11 bases fit TRBD2. This CDR3 is 16 amino acids long. V was pared by 6 bases and J by 0 bases, with 4 bases of the junction left unmatched. Germline V gene lookup returns CDR1 LNHDA and CDR2 SQIVND (reference sequence). Here the CDR3 reads CASRRLAGSSYNEQFF. The CDR3 DNA sequence: TGTGCCAGTAGGAGACTAGCGGGGAGCTCCTACAATGAGCAGTTCTTC.